The 13 T cell receptor beta chains reported below all come from one sample, sequenced in a study of beta chain features in type 1 diabetes. Expressed TCRB transcripts were sequenced, since all the RNA that had been isolated was reverse transcribed. The data were produced by immunoSEQ multiplex PCR, yet TCRdb's version contains in-frame clones alone and is incomplete. Among more than 300,000 clones listed, around a tenth were seen once. Whole-study findings and limits: TCRB CDR3s from Type 1 diabetes patients were moderately but significantly shorter in all four CD4+ subsets.

The antigens these receptors bind are not known. Specimen: central memory CD4+ T cells from blood. The source of these receptors is a man aged 30 to 45 with type 1 diabetes.

At least ten counts were recorded for this clone. V usage is TRBV2 and J usage is TRBJ2-5; tentative D call: TRBD2 (6 bases). The CDR3 loop spans 13 amino acids. Between the trimmed V and J ends, which lost 3 bases and 3 bases, there was a span of 8 bases. Germline CDR1 and CDR2: SNHLY and FYNNEI. CDR3 coding DNA: TGTGCCAGCAGTGAGTGGAGGGAAGAGACCCAGTACTTC. It codes for CASSEWREETQYF.

The gene calls are TRBV15 and TRBJ1-1; D is ambiguous. The germline V gene has CDR1 LNHNV and CDR2 YYDKDF (reference sequence). The CDR3 contains 12 residues. Trimming took 5 bases from V and 4 from J, leaving 8 bases between them. The CDR3: CATSLEGTEAFF. CDR3 in DNA: TGTGCCACCAGCCTAGAAGGCACTGAAGCTTTCTTT.

This clone was recorded a few times. The V gene is TRBV5-1, the J gene TRBJ2-7; D tentatively reads TRBD1 or TRBD2 (6 bases each). Trimming removed 2 bases at V and 3 bases at J, with 15 bases between. The CDR3 has 15 residues. The germline gives CDR1 SGHRS, CDR2 YFSETQ. DNA for the CDR3: TGCGCCAGCAGCTTACAGGGAGGAATTCGCTACGAGCAGTACTTC. Amino acid sequence: CASSLQGGIRYEQYF. Based on the CDR3 plus reference TRBV5-1 and TRBJ2-7, the full variable domain is KAGVTQTPRYLIKTRGQQVTLSCSPISGHRSVSWYQQTPGQGLQFLFEYFSETQRNKGNFPGRFSGRQFSNSRSEMNVSTLELGDSALYLCASSLQGGIRYEQYFGPGTRLTVT.

V usage is TRBV28 and J usage is TRBJ2-5; 8 bases fit TRBD1. Germline assignment: CDR1 MDHEN and CDR2 SYDVKM. The J segment lost 5 bases and the V segment lost 6 bases, leaving 11 bases of the junction unmatched. This CDR3 spans 15 amino acids. The CDR3 coding sequence is TGTGCCAGCAGCAAGTTCAGGGGGCTAAGGGAGACCCAGTACTTC. It yields the protein CASSKFRGLRETQYF.

This clone was seen only a few times. V is TRBV5-1 and J is TRBJ2-7; D might be TRBD1 (6 bases). CDR1 and CDR2 (germline): SGHRS, YFSETQ. The germline V and J ends were trimmed by 0 bases and 8 bases, with 12 bases remaining between them. The CDR3 loop spans 13 amino acids. CDR3: CASSLGGDRQQYF. CDR3 bases: TGCGCCAGCAGCTTGGGCGGAGACAGGCAGCAGTACTTC. The complete variable domain, with remaining parts taken from reference TRBV5-1 and TRBJ2-7, reads KAGVTQTPRYLIKTRGQQVTLSCSPISGHRSVSWYQQTPGQGLQFLFEYFSETQRNKGNFPGRFSGRQFSNSRSEMNVSTLELGDSALYLCASSLGGDRQQYFGPGTRLTVT.

The chain joins TRBV5-1 to TRBJ2-3; no firm D call. V gave up 0 bases and J gave up 2 bases, with 4 bases separating them. From germline, CDR1 is SGHRS and CDR2 YFSETQ. The CDR3 runs to 13 residues. The CDR3 reads CASSLGATDTQYF. CDR3 nucleotide sequence: TGCGCCAGCAGCTTGGGGGCCACAGATACGCAGTATTTT. Looking up the rest from reference TRBV5-1 and TRBJ2-3 gives the full variable domain: KAGVTQTPRYLIKTRGQQVTLSCSPISGHRSVSWYQQTPGQGLQFLFEYFSETQRNKGNFPGRFSGRQFSNSRSEMNVSTLELGDSALYLCASSLGATDTQYFGPGTRLTVL.

This clone has a count of ten or more. V is TRBV15 and J is TRBJ2-5; D tentatively reads TRBD1 or TRBD2 (6 bases each). CDR1 LNHNV and CDR2 YYDKDF come from the germline V gene (reference sequence). The V and J ends lost 1 base and 1 base respectively, with 7 bases between them. The CDR3 consists of 14 residues. In DNA form, the CDR3 reads TGTGCCACCAGCAGAGGGGGGGCCCAAGAGACCCAGTACTTC. Residues: CATSRGGAQETQYF.

This clone was counted ten times or more. The chain is built from TRBV4-1 and TRBJ2-7, with D possibly TRBD1 on 6 matching bases. The V and J ends lost 5 bases and 2 bases respectively, with 13 bases between them. The germline CDR1 and CDR2 sequences are MGHRA and YSYEKL. The CDR3 length is 14 residues. DNA of the CDR3: TGCGCCAGCAGCTCCGCCGGACAGACCTACGAGCAGTACTTC. It specifies CASSSAGQTYEQYF.

This clone turned up a few times. V gene TRBV28 combines with J gene TRBJ1-1; a possible D gene is TRBD1 (5 bases). The CDR3 consists of 11 residues. The ends were cut back, 6 bases at V and 7 bases at J, with 9 bases in the middle. CDR1 is MDHEN and CDR2 is SYDVKM in the germline V gene. The CDR3 region is CASRGPLEAFF. CDR3 nucleotides: TGTGCCAGCAGGGGACCTCTTGAAGCTTTCTTT.

The CDR3, as DNA: TGTGCCACCAGCAGCGGGAGAGGGAATGAGCAGTTCTTC. Translated, it gives CATSSGRGNEQFF. V is TRBV15 and J is TRBJ2-1; the D gene is possibly TRBD2 (6 bases). Germline CDR1 LNHNV, CDR2 YYDKDF (reference sequence). The CDR3 totals 13 residues. Trimming removed 3 bases from V and 7 bases from J, with 10 bases in between.

This clone occurred a few times. The chain combines TRBV5-5 with TRBJ1-1; D unclear. Per germline, CDR1 SGHKS and CDR2 YYEKEE (reference sequence). The CDR3 is 14 amino acids. The ends were cut back, 2 bases at V and 2 bases at J, with 10 bases in the middle. The CDR3 spells CASSFVSTNTEAFF. The CDR3 nucleotides are TGTGCCAGCAGCTTTGTCAGTACCAACACTGAAGCTTTCTTT.

The rearrangement joins TRBV9 to TRBJ2-5, with TRBD1 matching over 12 bases. Germline trimming cut 4 bases from V and 4 bases from J; bases unmatched to any gene: 5. Germline V gives CDR1 SGDLS, CDR2 YYNGEE. The CDR3 length is 15 residues. The CDR3, as DNA: TGTGCCAGCAGCTCAGGGACAGGGGGCGGAGAGACCCAGTACTTC. Its translation is CASSSGTGGGETQYF.

This clone was counted between two and nine times. The chain has TRBV6-1 and TRBJ2-3, with TRBD1 matching 8 bases. The CDR3 is 14 residues long. V lost 5 bases and J lost 4; bases outside the gene matches: 5. Germline loops: CDR1 MNHNS, CDR2 SASEGT. CDR3 bases: TGTGCCAGCAGTTATATGGACAGGGCAGATACGCAGTATTTT. It is translated as CASSYMDRADTQYF.